One T cell receptor (beta chain) is described in this entry. This clonotype was recorded a few times. Its antigen remains unidentified. No base quality values were provided; no much bigger clone lies one nucleotide off. This sample is drawn from a study of identical twins (dated by TCRdb to about 2016). Some background on the complete study: The study deep-sequenced TCR alpha and beta repertoires from monozygotic twins, unrelated adults of various ages and cord blood to test whether fetal clonotypes persist. To rule out contamination, replicate twin experiments were performed at different times with different library preparation protocols. On the study overall, not on this receptor specifically: The excess sharing between twins in beta out-of-frame sequences was weaker because fewer shared sequences reduced the signal-to-noise ratio. Out-of-frame TCR alpha sharing in monozygotic twins was systematically underestimated by recombination models, whereas sharing between unrelated individuals was in agreement with the recombination models. Compared with coincidental sharing between unrelated individuals, an excess of low generation-probability sequences was observed among out-of-frame TCR alpha sequences shared between twins. Fewer insertions were carried by abundant cord blood beta clonotypes, a similar but weaker trend appeared in young adult naive repertoires, and no such trend appeared in memory repertoires. Invariant T cells such as MAIT and iNKT could partly confound zero-insertion analyses, though diverse VJ usage argued against this for most clonotypes. Because the same donors could not be followed over many years, conclusions were based on cross-sectional statistical analysis.

Every donor was a healthy Caucasian. The library came from 5' RACE. Sequencing was performed on an Illumina HiSeq 2000. Template switching added a universal primer binding site, and the final cDNA carried a unique molecular identifier that allowed TCR cDNA molecules to be counted accurately. First-strand cDNA for TCR alpha and beta chains was synthesized from specific primers in the conserved constant-segment region. To control for contamination, each cDNA library was double barcoded with a SMART-Mk sample barcode plus Illumina barcodes. TruSeq adapter sequences, together with Illumina sample barcodes, were added in two successive PCR steps. Sequencing of the TCR alpha and beta cDNA libraries was done on the Illumina HiSeq platform using custom primers. As for how the authors treated the data: MiGEC processed the raw reads to extract unique molecular identifiers, while MiXCR was used to determine the CDR3 positions. For each individual, recombination models were inferred using an EM algorithm with the repgenHMM and IGoR tools. The tcR package in R was used for shared clonotype analysis, with sharing normalized by the product of cloneset sizes. Out-of-frame nonproductive sequences were analyzed to study raw recombination free of thymic and clonal selection effects. TCRdb reprocessing: public reads trimmed at Q25 with fastp, clones called with MiXCR, in-frame beta chains kept. Identical CDR3 protein sequences are pooled into one entry, listed with their most common genes and DNA. Clone size and V and J calls follow TCRdb, not the original study. This sample gives 1.5 million to 2 million distinct CDR3 sequences in total; around 33% of them show up just once. The ten largest clones add up to under 0.35% of the sample.

The receptor was isolated from a newborn girl in good health. Sequenced: cord blood.

The DNA sequence is given as TGCAGTGCCCCTGGGGGAGGGACCGATTATGGCTACACCTTC. It is translated as CSAPGGGTDYGYTF. This sequence uses TRBV20-1 and TRBJ1-2; tentative D gene TRBD1, with 5 bases matching. The CDR3, from cysteine to phenylalanine, totals 14 residues. Just the 42-base CDR3 DNA is kept, in frame starting at base 1. Deletion took 6 bases off V and 5 bases off J, with a span of 19 bases between the germline ends. CDR1 and CDR2 were assigned from the germline V gene (reference sequence) as DFQATT and SNEGSKA.